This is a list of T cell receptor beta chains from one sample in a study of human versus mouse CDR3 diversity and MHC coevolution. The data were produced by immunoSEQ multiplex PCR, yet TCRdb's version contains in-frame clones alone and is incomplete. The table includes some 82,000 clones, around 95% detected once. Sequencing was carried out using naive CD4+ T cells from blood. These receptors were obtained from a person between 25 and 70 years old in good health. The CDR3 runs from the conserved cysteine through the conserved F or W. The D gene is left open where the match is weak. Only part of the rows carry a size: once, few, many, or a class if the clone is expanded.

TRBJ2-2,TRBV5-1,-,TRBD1,TGCGCCAGCAGCGTGGAGGGACAGGGAATGGGCGGGGAGCTGTTTTTT,CASSVEGQGMGGELFF
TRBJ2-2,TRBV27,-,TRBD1,TGTGCCAGCAGTTTGGACAGGGTAGACACCGGGGAGCTGTTTTTT,CASSLDRVDTGELFF
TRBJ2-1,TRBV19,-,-,TGTGCCAGTAGTATTGGGGCCAGGGGCTCCTACAATGAGCAGTTCTTC,CASSIGARGSYNEQFF
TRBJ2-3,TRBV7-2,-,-,TGTGCCAGCAGCCGCAGTAGCATTACCACAGATACGCAGTATTTT,CASSRSSITTDTQYF
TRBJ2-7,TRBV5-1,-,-,TGCGCCAGCAGCAGCCAACAGGTCTCCTCCTACGAGCAGTACTTC,CASSSQQVSSYEQYF
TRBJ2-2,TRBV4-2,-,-,TGTGCCAGCAGCCACGAGGCACTGACAGAGAAAATAAACACCGGGGAGCTGTTTTTT,CASSHEALTEKINTGELFF
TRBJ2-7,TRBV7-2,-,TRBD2,TGTGCCAGCAGCATTAGCGGGTCGGGGGACTACGAGCAGTACTTC,CASSISGSGDYEQYF
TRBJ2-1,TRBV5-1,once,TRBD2,TGCGCCAGCAGCTTGGATCCGGGGAACCCCGGGGGGGAGCAGTTCTTC,CASSLDPGNPGGEQFF
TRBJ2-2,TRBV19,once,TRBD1,TGTGCCAGTAGTAACCGACAGGGACGGACCGGGGAGCTGTTTTTT,CASSNRQGRTGELFF
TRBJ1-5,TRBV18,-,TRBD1,TGTGCCAGCTCACCAACCGGGACAGGGGGCAACCAGCCCCAGCATTTT,CASSPTGTGGNQPQHF
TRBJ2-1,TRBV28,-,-,TGTGCCAGCAGTTTGGGGAGCTCGGGCTCCTACAATGAGCAGTTCTTC,CASSLGSSGSYNEQFF
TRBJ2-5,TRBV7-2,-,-,TGTGCCAGCAGCCTGGGACTGGGAGAGACCCAGTACTTC,CASSLGLGETQYF
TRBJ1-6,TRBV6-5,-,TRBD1,TGTGCCAGCACCCTGACAGGGGGGTACTCACCCCTCCACTTT,CASTLTGGYSPLHF
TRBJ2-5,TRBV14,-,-,TGTGCCAGCAGCACGGGGGAATGGGAGACCCAGTACTTC,CASSTGEWETQYF
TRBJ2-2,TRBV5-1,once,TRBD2,TGCGCCAGCAGCGCCGGACTAGCGGGGACCGGGGAGCTGTTTTTT,CASSAGLAGTGELFF
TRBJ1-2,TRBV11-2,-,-,TGTGCCAGCAGCCACGGAGTAGACTATGGCTACACCTTC,CASSHGVDYGYTF
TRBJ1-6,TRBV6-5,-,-,TGTGCCAGCAGTTACTCACCGGAGAATTCACCCCTCCACTTT,CASSYSPENSPLHF
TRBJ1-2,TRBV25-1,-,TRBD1,TGTGCCAGCAGCCCAACCCCGACAGGGTCCCATGGCTACACCTTC,CASSPTPTGSHGYTF
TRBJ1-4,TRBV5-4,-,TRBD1,TGTGCCAGCAGCTCGGACAGGGATGAAAAACTGTTTTTT,CASSSDRDEKLFF
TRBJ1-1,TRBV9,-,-,TGTGCCAGCAGCGCTCACAGGCGGAACACTGAAGCTTTCTTT,CASSAHRRNTEAFF
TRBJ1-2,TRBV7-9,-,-,TGTGCCAGCAGCTTCGGAAGCAGGGATCCAAATGGCTACACCTTC,CASSFGSRDPNGYTF
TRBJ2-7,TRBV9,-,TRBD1,TGTGCCAGCAGCGTAGGGGGACAGCCAGGCGAGCAGTACTTC,CASSVGGQPGEQYF
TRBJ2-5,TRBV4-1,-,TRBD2,TGCGCCAGCAGCCCTCCAGGGACTAGGATGCCACCGTCTCAAGAGACCCAGTACTTC,CASSPPGTRMPPSQETQYF
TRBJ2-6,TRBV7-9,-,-,TGTGCCAGCAGCTCAGGGGGGTCTGGGGCCAACGTCCTGACTTTC,CASSSGGSGANVLTF
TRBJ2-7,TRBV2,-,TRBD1,TGTGCCAGCAAGTCGGGCCCGGGACAGGGGGCCCACGAGCAGTACTTC,CASKSGPGQGAHEQYF
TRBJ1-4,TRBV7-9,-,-,TGTGCCAGCAGCTTAGACAGGAGAGACAATGAAAAACTGTTTTTT,CASSLDRRDNEKLFF
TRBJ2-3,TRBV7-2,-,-,TGTGCCAGCAGCTCTTTTGATACGCAGTATTTT,CASSSFDTQYF
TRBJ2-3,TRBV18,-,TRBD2,TGTGCCAGCTCTCCTTCGGGGGGGGTGACCACAGATACGCAGTATTTT,CASSPSGGVTTDTQYF
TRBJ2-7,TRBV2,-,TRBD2,TGTGCCAGCAGTGAAGCCGGGGGGGTGGATCCCTACGAGCAGTACTTC,CASSEAGGVDPYEQYF
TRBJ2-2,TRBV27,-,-,TGTGCCAGCAGTCTTACGAACACCGGGGAGCTGTTTTTT,CASSLTNTGELFF
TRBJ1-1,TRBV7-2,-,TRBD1,TGTGCCAGCAGCTGGTTGGGACAGCTGAACACTGAAGCTTTCTTT,CASSWLGQLNTEAFF
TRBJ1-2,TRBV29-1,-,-,TGCAGCGTTGAGGAGGGAGCTAACTATGGCTACACCTTC,CSVEEGANYGYTF
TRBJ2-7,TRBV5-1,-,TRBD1,TGCGCCAGCAGCTTGGCCACCTTACAGGGGAAGAACGAGCAGTACTTC,CASSLATLQGKNEQYF
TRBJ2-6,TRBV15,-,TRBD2,TGTGCCACCAGCAGAGATTTTGGGGGGGGCTCTGGGGCCAACGTCCTGACTTTC,CATSRDFGGGSGANVLTF
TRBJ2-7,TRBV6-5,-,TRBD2,TGTGCCAGCGGGGGGGGAGTTGGCCACGAGCAGTACTTC,CASGGGVGHEQYF
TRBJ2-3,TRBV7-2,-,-,TGTGCCAGCAGCCTCGACAGGCCTAGCACAGATACGCAGTATTTT,CASSLDRPSTDTQYF
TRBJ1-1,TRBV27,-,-,TGTGCCAGCAGTTTAACTAACATGAACACTGAAGCTTTCTTT,CASSLTNMNTEAFF
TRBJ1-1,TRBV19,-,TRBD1,TGTGCCAGTAGTATTTTAGGGACAGGCTACACTGAAGCTTTCTTT,CASSILGTGYTEAFF
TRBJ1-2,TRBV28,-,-,TGTGCCAGCAGTTGGACAGCCTATGGCTACACCTTC,CASSWTAYGYTF
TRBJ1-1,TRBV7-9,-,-,TGTGCCAGCCAGACAGTAATAGATGAAGCTTTCTTT,CASQTVIDEAFF
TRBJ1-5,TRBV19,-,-,TGTGCCAGTAGGATAGATCGGGCAACAGGTTCCAGCAATCAGCCCCAGCATTTT,CASRIDRATGSSNQPQHF
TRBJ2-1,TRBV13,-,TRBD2,TGTGCCAGCAGCGGACAGGGAGGGACTAGCGGGGTCAATGAGCAGTTCTTC,CASSGQGGTSGVNEQFF
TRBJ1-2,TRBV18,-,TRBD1,TGTGCCAGCTCACGCTTTACTCCGGGACAGGGTGATGGCTACACCTTC,CASSRFTPGQGDGYTF
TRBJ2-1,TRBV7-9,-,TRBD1,TGTGCCAGCAGCTTAGTCCGGGGACAGGCATCCTACAATGAGCAGTTCTTC,CASSLVRGQASYNEQFF
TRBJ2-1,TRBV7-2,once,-,TGTGCCAGCAGCGAGGTCTACAATGAGCAGTTCTTC,CASSEVYNEQFF
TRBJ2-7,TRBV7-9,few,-,TGTGCCAGCAGCCCAGGGGGGGAGCAGTACTTC,CASSPGGEQYF
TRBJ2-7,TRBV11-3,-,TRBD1,TGTGCCAGCAGCTTACCTCAGACAGGGTACGAGCAGTACTTC,CASSLPQTGYEQYF
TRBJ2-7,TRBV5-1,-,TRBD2,TGCGCCAGCAGCTTGGTTTCGGGGGGTGGGTACGAGCAGTACTTC,CASSLVSGGGYEQYF
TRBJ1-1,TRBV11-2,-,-,TGTGCCAGCAGCTTAGATCTCGTGAACACTGAAGCTTTCTTT,CASSLDLVNTEAFF
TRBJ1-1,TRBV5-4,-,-,TGTGCCAGCACCCCGACGTCCGAACTAACTGGAGCTTTCTTT,CASTPTSELTGAFF